The next 20 T cell receptor beta chains were all read from a single sample in a study of cytomegalovirus exposure and HLA in healthy donors. The PCR had 60 Vbeta and 13 Jbeta primers. The repertoire was sequenced with immunoSEQ multiplex PCR; TCRdb's copy has only in-frame clones and lacks some. The table includes 150,000 to 200,000 clones, roughly 79% detected once. Sequenced material: PBMCs. These receptors came from a woman aged 18-29 years in good health and CMV-seropositive.

The chain employs TRBV7-8 and TRBJ1-4; 7 nucleotides match TRBD1. The CDR3 extends over 15 amino acids. Germline V gene data show CDR1 as SGHVS and CDR2 as FQNEAQ. The J segment lost 8 bases and the V segment lost 6 bases, leaving 12 bases of the junction unmatched. The CDR3 loop reads CASRTNRGPQEKLFF. CDR3 DNA sequence: TGTGCCAGCAGGACTAACAGGGGACCGCAGGAAAAACTGTTTTTT.

V is TRBV6-5 and J is TRBJ1-1, with TRBD1 identical over 10 bases. Germline V gene lookup returns CDR1 MNHEY and CDR2 SVGAGI. J was trimmed by 7 bases and V by 4 bases; bases with no gene match: 3. The CDR3 consists of 13 residues. As DNA, the CDR3 is TGTGCCAGCAGTTTAGACAGGGGGCTTGAAGCTTTCTTT. Translating it yields CASSLDRGLEAFF.

The V gene is TRBV29-1, the J gene TRBJ2-1, with a tentative D call TRBD2 (5 bases). CDR1 is SQVTM and CDR2 is ANQGSEA in the germline V gene. V was pared by 5 bases and J by 14 bases, with 16 bases between. The CDR3 sequence is 11 residues long. CDR3 in DNA: TGCAGCGTTCCAGATCCCCCGGGGAAGTTCTTC. Protein: CSVPDPPGKFF.

This chain uses TRBV2 with TRBJ2-1; the D is unclear. The CDR3 consists of 11 residues. Germline V gene data show CDR1 as SNHLY and CDR2 as FYNNEI. Deletions cut 5 bases from V and 6 bases from J, with 5 bases between. The CDR3 DNA sequence: TGTGCCAGCAGTACGCGCAATGAGCAGTTCTTC. Protein sequence: CASSTRNEQFF.

This chain joins TRBV5-5 and TRBJ2-1; D is undetermined. With 4 bases removed from V and 5 bases from J, the gap between germline ends came to 10 bases. The germline V gene has CDR1 SGHKS and CDR2 YYEKEE (reference sequence). This CDR3 has 13 amino acids. In DNA form, the CDR3 reads TGTGCCAGCAGCCCCGGTACCGACAATGAGCAGTTCTTC. As protein: CASSPGTDNEQFF.

The chain is built from TRBV2 and TRBJ1-5; 9 nucleotides line up with TRBD1. The CDR3 is 17 residues long. V lost 3 bases to trimming and J lost 2 bases; unmatched junction nucleotides: 8. Germline CDR1 and CDR2: SNHLY and FYNNEI. This chain's CDR3 is CASSEDRGSFGNQPQHF. For the CDR3, the DNA is TGTGCCAGCAGTGAGGACAGGGGTTCGTTTGGCAATCAGCCCCAGCATTTT.

The chain employs TRBV19 and TRBJ2-3; 8 bases map to TRBD2. Losses at the gene ends were 6 bases for V and 0 bases for J; bases not matched to a gene: 11. Germline lookup yields CDR1 LNHDA and CDR2 SQIVND (reference sequence). The CDR3 totals 17 residues. DNA of the CDR3: TGTGCCAGTAGATACGTTGCGGAGCGGGGGAGCACAGATACGCAGTATTTT. Its protein is CASRYVAERGSTDTQYF.

This chain joins TRBV30 and TRBJ1-1; D uncertain. This CDR3 spans 13 amino acids. From germline, CDR1 is GTSNPN and CDR2 SVGIG (reference sequence). The V and J ends lost 1 base and 3 bases respectively, with 9 bases between them. CDR3 DNA: TGTGCCTGGAGTGGCCACCGGGACACTGAAGCTTTCTTT. It specifies CAWSGHRDTEAFF. Combining the CDR3 with reference TRBV30 and TRBJ1-1 gives the whole variable domain SQTIHQWPATLVQPVGSPLSLECTVEGTSNPNLYWYRQAAGRGLQLLFYSVGIGQISSEVPQNLSASRPQDRQFILSSKKLLLSDSGFYLCAWSGHRDTEAFFGQGTRLTVV.

The CDR3 sequence is CSVGTSGGTGELFF. DNA of the CDR3: TGCAGCGTGGGGACTAGCGGGGGCACCGGGGAGCTGTTTTTT. The V gene is TRBV29-1, the J gene TRBJ2-2, with 14 bases lining up with TRBD2. The CDR3 is 14 amino acids. V shed 6 bases and J 4 bases; nucleotides not matched to a gene: 1. Germline CDR1 reads SQVTM; CDR2 reads ANQGSEA.

V is TRBV19 and J is TRBJ1-2, with 10 bases identical to TRBD1. J lost 6 bases, V lost 2 bases, and 9 bases had no gene match. From germline, CDR1 is LNHDA and CDR2 SQIVND (reference sequence). The CDR3 consists of 16 residues. The CDR3 region has the DNA TGTGCCAGTAGTATACACGGGACAGGGGATCAACATGGCTACACCTTC. Amino acid sequence: CASSIHGTGDQHGYTF.

This clone was detected only once. The V and J genes are TRBV2 and TRBJ2-1, with 14 bases aligning to TRBD2. Germline V lookup: CDR1 SNHLY, CDR2 FYNNEI. The ends lost 3 bases at V and 9 bases at J; junction bases unmatched: 7. The CDR3 spans 16 residues. Here the CDR3 DNA reads TGTGCCAGCAGTGATTTGACTAGCGGGGGGGATAGTGAGCAGTTCTTC. Residues: CASSDLTSGGDSEQFF. Using reference TRBV2 and TRBJ2-1 for the parts outside the CDR3, the full variable domain is EPEVTQTPSHQVTQMGQEVILRCVPISNHLYFYWYRQILGQKVEFLVSFYNNEISEKSEIFDDQFSVERPDGSNFTLKIRSTKLEDSAMYFCASSDLTSGGDSEQFFGPGTRLTVL.

This clone came up once. The chain carries TRBV6-1 and TRBJ2-7, with a weak D call TRBD1 (6 bases). CDR3 length equals 14 residues. Trimming cost V 2 bases and J 3 bases, with 11 bases left between them. The germline V gene has CDR1 MNHNS and CDR2 SASEGT. Written as DNA, the CDR3 is TGTGCCAGCAGTGAAACCGGACAGAGCTACGAGCAGTACTTC. Its protein is CASSETGQSYEQYF.

The chain couples TRBV6-5 to TRBJ2-7; 9 bases are a match to TRBD1. V lost 8 bases, J lost 2 bases, and 4 bases stayed unmatched. The CDR3 runs to 13 residues. CDR1 MNHEY and CDR2 SVGAGI come from the germline V gene. CDR3 sequence reads: CASGTGKAYEQYF. DNA of the CDR3: TGTGCCAGCGGGACAGGGAAAGCCTACGAGCAGTACTTC.

The gene calls are TRBV6-5 and TRBJ2-5; 7 bases map to TRBD2. The J call is doubtful: the DNA matches TRBJ2-7 better. CDR3 size: 13 residues. Germline loops: CDR1 MNHEY, CDR2 SVGAGI. The CDR3 nucleotides are TGTGCCAGCAGTGGGGGGGGAACCTACGAGCAGTACTTC. Its translation: CASSGGGTYEQYF.

The rearrangement uses TRBV7-2 and TRBJ2-7; tentatively, D is TRBD1 (7 bases). CDR1 is SGHTA, CDR2 FQGNSA, per germline. V was trimmed by 3 bases and J by 0 bases, leaving 15 bases between them. The CDR3 totals 16 residues. The CDR3 DNA reads TGTGCCAGCAGCTTCAGGGGGGTTGGGGGCTCCTACGAGCAGTACTTC. Protein: CASSFRGVGGSYEQYF.

The rearrangement uses TRBV28 and TRBJ1-6; TRBD1 aligns across 8 bases. V was pared by 7 bases and J by 9 bases, with 5 bases of the junction left unmatched. The CDR3 has 13 residues. CDR1 is MDHEN and CDR2 is SYDVKM in the germline V gene. The CDR3: CASKDRAPSPLHF. The CDR3 region has the DNA TGTGCCAGCAAGGACAGGGCTCCTTCACCCCTCCACTTT.

The chain links TRBV29-1 to TRBJ1-5; TRBD1 is a possible D gene (5 bases). From germline, CDR1 is SQVTM and CDR2 ANQGSEA. V lost 6 bases and J 4 bases, leaving 10 bases between the germline ends. CDR3 length: 12 amino acids. This CDR3 reads CSVQRGNQPQHF. CDR3 DNA: TGCAGCGTGCAAAGGGGAAATCAGCCCCAGCATTTT.

The rearrangement uses TRBV7-9 and TRBJ1-5; maybe TRBD1 (6 bases). This CDR3 spans 18 amino acids. V dropped 1 base and J dropped 2 bases, with 18 bases sitting between them. Germline loops: CDR1 SEHNR, CDR2 FQNEAQ (reference sequence). The CDR3: CASSLVLAGGRGNQPQHF. The CDR3, as DNA: TGTGCCAGCAGCTTAGTGTTGGCGGGGGGCAGAGGCAATCAGCCCCAGCATTTT.

The genes are TRBV6-4 and TRBJ1-2; D call uncertain. The CDR3 length is 17 residues. With 5 bases removed from V and 4 bases from J, the gap between germline ends came to 23 bases. Germline V gene data show CDR1 as MRHNA and CDR2 as SNTAGT. The DNA for the CDR3 is TGTGCCAGCAGTCCTCAAAGTCGGGTCATCGGACTCTATGGCTACACCTTC. Its protein product is CASSPQSRVIGLYGYTF.

V gene TRBV6-5 combines with J gene TRBJ1-1, with a tentative D call TRBD1 (5 bases). Trimming took off 2 bases at V and 10 bases at J, with 11 bases between the two ends. From germline, CDR1 is MNHEY and CDR2 SVGAGI. This CDR3 spans 12 amino acids. CDR3 protein: CASSYRGSGAFF. CDR3 coding DNA: TGTGCCAGCAGTTACCGGGGGAGCGGAGCTTTCTTT.